The rows below give T cell receptor beta chains drawn from one sample of a study of beta chain features in type 1 diabetes. Sequencing used immunoSEQ multiplex PCR; TCRdb keeps in-frame clones, though not all of them. The sample carries more than 350,000 clones, 9.5% to 12% recorded once. The sequencing input was naive CD4+ T cells from blood. These receptors all stem from a woman in her late teens or twenties in good health. Both conserved end residues are part of each CDR3. Each record gives: J gene, D gene, V gene, clone size, CDR3 DNA, CDR3 protein. D genes are given only for firm matches. The size field is filled for only some rows; it gives once, few, many or a size class.

j_call: TRBJ2-1; d_call: TRBD2; v_call: TRBV5-1; clone_size: .; cdr3_nt: TGCGCCAGCAGCTCAAGCGGGGGGCCCCGAAGCTCCTACAATGAGCAGTTCTTC; cdr3_aa: CASSSSGGPRSSYNEQFF
j_call: TRBJ1-5; d_call: TRBD1; v_call: TRBV7-3; clone_size: .; cdr3_nt: TGTGCCAGCAGCTCGGGACAGCCGAATCAGCCCCAGCATTTT; cdr3_aa: CASSSGQPNQPQHF
j_call: TRBJ1-1; d_call: .; v_call: TRBV29-1; clone_size: .; cdr3_nt: TGCAGCGTTGATGGTGATAAGAACACTGAAGCTTTCTTT; cdr3_aa: CSVDGDKNTEAFF
j_call: TRBJ2-7; d_call: .; v_call: TRBV4-2; clone_size: few; cdr3_nt: TGTGCCAGCAGCCAATCAAACAGCTCCTACGAGCAGTACTTC; cdr3_aa: CASSQSNSSYEQYF
j_call: TRBJ2-3; d_call: .; v_call: TRBV4-1; clone_size: few; cdr3_nt: TGCGCCAGCAGCCAAAAAGGGTGGGAGACAGATACGCAGTATTTT; cdr3_aa: CASSQKGWETDTQYF
j_call: TRBJ2-5; d_call: .; v_call: TRBV7-9; clone_size: .; cdr3_nt: TGTGCCAGCAGCTTCGACACGTACCAAGAGACCCAGTACTTC; cdr3_aa: CASSFDTYQETQYF
j_call: TRBJ2-1; d_call: TRBD2; v_call: TRBV7-9; clone_size: few; cdr3_nt: TGTGCCAGCAGCTCGCCGGGACTAGCGGGGAGTAACTACAATGAGCAGTTCTTC; cdr3_aa: CASSSPGLAGSNYNEQFF
j_call: TRBJ2-3; d_call: TRBD2; v_call: TRBV12-5; clone_size: few; cdr3_nt: TGTGCTAGTCTAGCGGGAGTGGCAGATACGCAGTATTTT; cdr3_aa: CASLAGVADTQYF
j_call: TRBJ2-1; d_call: .; v_call: TRBV4-3; clone_size: few; cdr3_nt: TGCGCCAGCAGCCAAGGGGGGGTATCGAGCGATGAGCAGTTCTTC; cdr3_aa: CASSQGGVSSDEQFF
j_call: TRBJ2-3; d_call: .; v_call: TRBV2; clone_size: .; cdr3_nt: TGTGCCAGCAGGTGGCGGAGGGACAGCACAGATACGCAGTATTTT; cdr3_aa: CASRWRRDSTDTQYF
j_call: TRBJ1-1; d_call: .; v_call: TRBV14; clone_size: .; cdr3_nt: TGTGCCAGCAGCCAATATGTCAGGGATAACACTGAAGCTTTCTTT; cdr3_aa: CASSQYVRDNTEAFF
j_call: TRBJ1-5; d_call: .; v_call: TRBV7-2; clone_size: .; cdr3_nt: TGTGCCAGCAGCCTGGGGCCGGATGACAATCAGCCCCAGCATTTT; cdr3_aa: CASSLGPDDNQPQHF
j_call: TRBJ1-1; d_call: .; v_call: TRBV27; clone_size: .; cdr3_nt: TGTGCCAGCAGTTTATCAGGGCAGAACACTGAAGCTTTCTTT; cdr3_aa: CASSLSGQNTEAFF
j_call: TRBJ1-5; d_call: .; v_call: TRBV30; clone_size: few; cdr3_nt: TGTGCCTGGAGTAATGGACACGATAGCAATCAGCCCCAGCATTTT; cdr3_aa: CAWSNGHDSNQPQHF
j_call: TRBJ1-2; d_call: .; v_call: TRBV10-3; clone_size: few; cdr3_nt: TGTGCCATCAGTGGGCAGGGCTATGGCTACACCTTC; cdr3_aa: CAISGQGYGYTF
j_call: TRBJ2-5; d_call: .; v_call: TRBV2; clone_size: few; cdr3_nt: TGTGCCAGCAGCCCAGGCGGCTACCAAGAGACCCAGTACTTC; cdr3_aa: CASSPGGYQETQYF
j_call: TRBJ1-3; d_call: .; v_call: TRBV14; clone_size: .; cdr3_nt: TGTGCCAGCAGCCCTCGCCAGGGCCCGGGAAACACCATATATTTT; cdr3_aa: CASSPRQGPGNTIYF
j_call: TRBJ2-3; d_call: .; v_call: TRBV7-6; clone_size: few; cdr3_nt: TGTGCCAGCAGCTTACCCGGGCCGCAGTATTTT; cdr3_aa: CASSLPGPQYF
j_call: TRBJ1-2; d_call: .; v_call: TRBV7-9; clone_size: .; cdr3_nt: TGTGCCAGCAAAGGGGCCGGGTATGGCTACACCTTC; cdr3_aa: CASKGAGYGYTF
j_call: TRBJ1-2; d_call: .; v_call: TRBV28; clone_size: few; cdr3_nt: TGTGCCAGCAGTATCCGACAGGATGGCTACACCTTC; cdr3_aa: CASSIRQDGYTF
j_call: TRBJ2-5; d_call: .; v_call: TRBV18; clone_size: .; cdr3_nt: TGTGCCAGCTCACCCCAGAATCAGGTACTAGAGACCCAGTACTTC; cdr3_aa: CASSPQNQVLETQYF
j_call: TRBJ2-3; d_call: .; v_call: TRBV7-8; clone_size: few; cdr3_nt: TGTGCCAGCAGCTTAGTAGCGGCTAACACAGATACGCAGTATTTT; cdr3_aa: CASSLVAANTDTQYF
j_call: TRBJ2-6; d_call: TRBD1; v_call: TRBV30; clone_size: .; cdr3_nt: TGTGCCTACGGACAGGGATGGTCTGGGGCCAACGTCCTGACTTTC; cdr3_aa: CAYGQGWSGANVLTF
j_call: TRBJ2-3; d_call: TRBD1; v_call: TRBV7-3; clone_size: few; cdr3_nt: TGTGCCAGCAAGGACAGGCACACAGATACGCAGTATTTT; cdr3_aa: CASKDRHTDTQYF
j_call: TRBJ1-2; d_call: .; v_call: TRBV4-3; clone_size: once; cdr3_nt: TGCGCCAGCAGCCAGAGAGGACAAGCGTCTAACTATGGCTACACCTTC; cdr3_aa: CASSQRGQASNYGYTF
j_call: TRBJ1-2; d_call: TRBD1; v_call: TRBV6-5; clone_size: few; cdr3_nt: TGTGCCAGCAGAGCGACAGGGGAAAGCGGCTACACCTTC; cdr3_aa: CASRATGESGYTF
j_call: TRBJ1-2; d_call: TRBD1; v_call: TRBV5-6; clone_size: few; cdr3_nt: TGTGCCAGCAGCGGGACAGTCAACTATGGCTACACCTTC; cdr3_aa: CASSGTVNYGYTF
j_call: TRBJ1-6; d_call: .; v_call: TRBV9; clone_size: few; cdr3_nt: TGTGCCAGCAGCGCCCGCCGAGGGGCAGATTCACCCCTCCACTTT; cdr3_aa: CASSARRGADSPLHF
j_call: TRBJ2-1; d_call: TRBD2; v_call: TRBV14; clone_size: .; cdr3_nt: TGTGCCAGCAGCCAAAGCCTAGCGGGAGTTAAGGCCTACAATGAGCAGTTCTTC; cdr3_aa: CASSQSLAGVKAYNEQFF
j_call: TRBJ2-6; d_call: .; v_call: TRBV28; clone_size: few; cdr3_nt: TGTGCCAGCAGTCGGTACTCTGGGGCCAACGTCCTGACTTTC; cdr3_aa: CASSRYSGANVLTF
j_call: TRBJ1-1; d_call: .; v_call: TRBV7-7; clone_size: .; cdr3_nt: TGTGCTAGCAGCCACGGGCTGAACACTGAAGCTTTCTTT; cdr3_aa: CASSHGLNTEAFF
j_call: TRBJ2-3; d_call: TRBD2; v_call: TRBV4-2; clone_size: .; cdr3_nt: TGTGCCAGCAGCCAAGCCCCTAGCGGGGTCAGCACAGATACGCAGTATTTT; cdr3_aa: CASSQAPSGVSTDTQYF
j_call: TRBJ2-7; d_call: .; v_call: TRBV7-2; clone_size: few; cdr3_nt: TGTGCCAGCAGCTCCTACGGACCCTACGAGCAGTACTTC; cdr3_aa: CASSSYGPYEQYF
j_call: TRBJ1-2; d_call: .; v_call: TRBV7-3; clone_size: .; cdr3_nt: TGTGCCAGCAGCTTAACGTGGGCCCAGGGCCTCATCTATGGCTACACCTTC; cdr3_aa: CASSLTWAQGLIYGYTF
j_call: TRBJ2-3; d_call: .; v_call: TRBV29-1; clone_size: .; cdr3_nt: TGCAGCGTTGGGGGGGTACTGACAGATACGCAGTATTTT; cdr3_aa: CSVGGVLTDTQYF
j_call: TRBJ2-2; d_call: .; v_call: TRBV9; clone_size: .; cdr3_nt: TGTGCCAGCAGCCCCAACTTAGGGAACGCCGGGGAGCTGTTTTTT; cdr3_aa: CASSPNLGNAGELFF
j_call: TRBJ2-3; d_call: TRBD2; v_call: TRBV7-7; clone_size: .; cdr3_nt: TGTGCTAGCAGCGAGACTAGCGAAAGCACAGATACGCAGTATTTT; cdr3_aa: CASSETSESTDTQYF
j_call: TRBJ1-1; d_call: TRBD1; v_call: TRBV28; clone_size: .; cdr3_nt: TGTGCCAGTGTTACAGGGGGCTTTGGGGATTGGAACACTGAAGCTTTCTTT; cdr3_aa: CASVTGGFGDWNTEAFF
j_call: TRBJ1-4; d_call: .; v_call: TRBV15; clone_size: few; cdr3_nt: TGTGCCACCAGCAGAGTTCCAGATGCAACTAATGAAAAACTGTTTTTT; cdr3_aa: CATSRVPDATNEKLFF
j_call: TRBJ2-3; d_call: .; v_call: TRBV5-1; clone_size: .; cdr3_nt: TGCGCCAGCAGCTCCCAGCTAGCAAGCACAGATACGCAGTATTTT; cdr3_aa: CASSSQLASTDTQYF
j_call: TRBJ2-4; d_call: .; v_call: TRBV6-5; clone_size: .; cdr3_nt: TGTGCCAGCAGTCTAATGACAGGTCGAATCATTCAGTACTTC; cdr3_aa: CASSLMTGRIIQYF
j_call: TRBJ2-3; d_call: TRBD1; v_call: TRBV5-1; clone_size: .; cdr3_nt: TGCGCCAGCAGCCCCGGACAGGTCACAGATACGCAGTATTTT; cdr3_aa: CASSPGQVTDTQYF
j_call: TRBJ1-1; d_call: .; v_call: TRBV2; clone_size: once; cdr3_nt: TGTGCCAGCAGTGTGGCTGGCCGGAACACTGAAGCTTTCTTT; cdr3_aa: CASSVAGRNTEAFF
j_call: TRBJ2-2; d_call: TRBD2; v_call: TRBV5-1; clone_size: .; cdr3_nt: TGCGCCAGCAGCTTGAGACTAGCAAGCACCGGGGAGCTGTTTTTT; cdr3_aa: CASSLRLASTGELFF
j_call: TRBJ1-3; d_call: .; v_call: TRBV14; clone_size: few; cdr3_nt: TGTGCCAGCAGCCAAGAAGTCTCTGGAAACACCATATATTTT; cdr3_aa: CASSQEVSGNTIYF
j_call: TRBJ1-4; d_call: .; v_call: TRBV4-1; clone_size: few; cdr3_nt: TGCGCCAGCAGCCAGAGGGACGGACCGAATGAAAAACTGTTTTTT; cdr3_aa: CASSQRDGPNEKLFF
j_call: TRBJ2-7; d_call: .; v_call: TRBV29-1; clone_size: few; cdr3_nt: TGCAGCGTGAGGAAGGATTCAGCCTCCTACGAGCAGTACTTC; cdr3_aa: CSVRKDSASYEQYF
j_call: TRBJ2-7; d_call: .; v_call: TRBV6-6; clone_size: few; cdr3_nt: TGTGCCAGCAGTTACGCAGGACAGACCTACGAGCAGTACTTC; cdr3_aa: CASSYAGQTYEQYF
j_call: TRBJ1-3; d_call: .; v_call: TRBV30; clone_size: few; cdr3_nt: TGTGCCTGGAGGCAGGCTTCCTCTGGAAACACCATATATTTT; cdr3_aa: CAWRQASSGNTIYF
j_call: TRBJ1-4; d_call: .; v_call: TRBV15; clone_size: few; cdr3_nt: TGTGCCAGCAAGCGACGAATGCAGGGAACTGAAAAACTGTTTTTT; cdr3_aa: CASKRRMQGTEKLFF
j_call: TRBJ1-2; d_call: .; v_call: TRBV2; clone_size: .; cdr3_nt: TGTGCCAGCCACCGGGCCAGGGATATCTATGGCTACACCTTC; cdr3_aa: CASHRARDIYGYTF
j_call: TRBJ2-3; d_call: TRBD2; v_call: TRBV4-1; clone_size: few; cdr3_nt: TGCGCCAGCAGCCAACCTACTAGCGGGGGGGCATATACGCAGTATTTT; cdr3_aa: CASSQPTSGGAYTQYF